This T cell receptor beta chain appears in the sequencing data of a study of blood T cell repertoires in COVID-19. Study summary: Samples representing acute and convalescent COVID-19 were sourced from the United States, Italy and Spain. Nucleic acid was either cDNA or gDNA, and it came from T cells, B-cell-depleted T cells, or PBMCs.

The authors' processing: The authors estimated nucleated cell counts from reference gene primer amplification. Assay used: immunoSEQ multiplex PCR; TCRdb lists only in-frame clones, some missing. V, J and clone size derive from that table, while D and trimming were established from the DNA sequence. The sample has 200,000 to 250,000 clones; around 80% are singletons. Worth noting for this clone: The limits of the CDR3 on the DNA are not certain, so only TCRdb's listed CDR3 is given.

The CDR3 adds up to 14 amino acids, both ends counted. Germline V gene data show CDR1 as SGHTA and CDR2 as FQGNSA. The rearrangement links TRBV7-2 to TRBJ1-1; the table assigns TRBD1, which was not confirmed against the DNA. This TCR derives from an elderly woman with active or convalescent COVID-19. Sample: peripheral blood. CDR3 sequence: CASSLVVGQGASFF.